One sample yielded the 19 T cell receptor beta chains listed below, sequenced in a study of blood T cell repertoires in COVID-19. Measured with immunoSEQ multiplex PCR; TCRdb has only the in-frame clones, and not every one. Of 290,000 or so clones detected, about 82% appear once; the ten largest clones hold more than 4.5%. Sequenced input: peripheral blood. These receptors all stem from a man in his fifties with active or convalescent COVID-19.

The chain couples TRBV7-9 to TRBJ2-3; D may be TRBD2 (6 bases). V lost 0 bases, J lost 0 bases, and 13 bases lay in between. This CDR3 comprises 17 residues. CDR1 is SEHNR, CDR2 FQNEAQ, per germline (reference sequence). The CDR3 region is CASSLARGLDSTDTQYF. The CDR3 DNA is TGTGCCAGCAGCTTAGCTAGGGGACTGGATAGCACAGATACGCAGTATTTT.

This rearrangement joins TRBV5-8 to TRBJ2-2; 7 bases map to TRBD1. The CDR3 consists of 17 residues. Germline CDR1 is SGHTS and CDR2 is YDEGEE. The V segment lost 0 bases and the J segment 2 bases; nucleotides outside the gene matches: 7. The CDR3 coding sequence is TGTGCCAGCAGCTTGGTCTGGACAGGCTACAACACCGGGGAGCTGTTTTTT. It translates to CASSLVWTGYNTGELFF.

The genes are TRBV5-1 and TRBJ2-5; 8 nucleotides line up with TRBD1. The length of the CDR3 is 16 residues. V gave up 3 bases and J gave up 4 bases; unmatched junction bases: 11. Looked up from germline, CDR1 is SGHRS and CDR2 is YFSETQ. CDR3 loop: CASSSKTGERGETQYF. CDR3 coding DNA: TGCGCCAGCAGCTCCAAGACAGGGGAAAGGGGAGAGACCCAGTACTTC.

CDR3 amino acids: CASSPVAGGRRYEQYF. The CDR3 DNA is TGTGCCAGTAGCCCTGTAGCGGGAGGGCGCCGCTACGAGCAGTACTTC. The chain has TRBV19 and TRBJ2-7; 11 positions agree with TRBD2. The CDR3 totals 16 residues. Germline CDR1 reads LNHDA; CDR2 reads SQIVND (reference sequence). Trimming removed 6 bases from V and 3 bases from J; junction bases left unmatched: 10.

This rearrangement joins TRBV27 to TRBJ2-1; 8 bases fit TRBD2. Germline-derived CDR1 and CDR2 are MNHEY and SMNVEV (reference sequence). The CDR3 extends over 17 amino acids. Trimming at V came to 3 bases and at J to 2 bases, leaving 9 bases not matched to a gene. The CDR3 coding sequence is TGTGCCAGCAGTTTCCGGCTAGCGGGTACCACCTACAATGAGCAGTTCTTC. Its protein product is CASSFRLAGTTYNEQFF.

The V gene is TRBV4-3, the J gene TRBJ2-1; 10 bases fit TRBD1. From germline, CDR1 is LGHNA and CDR2 YSLEER. The CDR3 is made up of 15 amino acids. J was trimmed by 5 bases and V by 4 bases; bases with no gene match: 5. As DNA, the CDR3 is TGCGCCAGCAGCCTCGGGACAGGGGATCACAATGAGCAGTTCTTC. Translated: CASSLGTGDHNEQFF.

The chain couples TRBV10-1 to TRBJ2-1; the D gene is possibly TRBD2 (7 bases). CDR3 size: 20 residues. The germline V gene encodes CDR1 WNHNN and CDR2 SYGVQD (reference sequence). V dropped 8 bases and J dropped 8 bases, with 37 bases sitting between them. The CDR3 region has the DNA TGCGCCAGCGTTCCTCCAAACAGGGACTACAATCCAGTGGTGTTAGATGAGCAGTTCTTC. This codes for CASVPPNRDYNPVVLDEQFF.

The V call is TRBV2, the J call TRBJ1-2; D call uncertain. V was trimmed by 1 base and J by 0 bases, leaving 6 bases between them. The CDR3 has 14 residues. Germline CDR1 is SNHLY and CDR2 is FYNNEI. The chain's CDR3 is CASSEGRTNYGYTF. CDR3 in DNA: TGTGCCAGCAGTGAAGGGAGAACTAACTATGGCTACACCTTC. Supplemented by reference TRBV2 and TRBJ1-2, the full variable domain reads EPEVTQTPSHQVTQMGQEVILRCVPISNHLYFYWYRQILGQKVEFLVSFYNNEISEKSEIFDDQFSVERPDGSNFTLKIRSTKLEDSAMYFCASSEGRTNYGYTFGSGTRLTVV.

The count of this clone is one. V is TRBV30 and J is TRBJ2-5; D is unresolved. This CDR3 has 13 amino acids. CDR1 and CDR2 from the germline V gene are GTSNPN and SVGIG (reference sequence). The V end lost 4 bases, the J end lost 1 base, and 10 bases lay between the germline ends. CDR3 nucleotide sequence: TGTGCCTGGAATCCGGCGGCCCAAGAGACCCAGTACTTC. Translating gives CAWNPAAQETQYF.

This clone was counted between two and nine times. This chain connects TRBV5-1 to TRBJ2-5, with TRBD2 identical over 12 bases. Germline loops: CDR1 SGHRS, CDR2 YFSETQ. This CDR3 has 18 residues. Trimming removed 4 bases from V and 0 bases from J; junction bases left unmatched: 10. The CDR3 region has the DNA TGCGCCAGCAGCGACCCTAGCGGGAGGGCCCCGGACCAAGAGACCCAGTACTTC. It yields the protein CASSDPSGRAPDQETQYF.

The CDR3 coding sequence is TGCGCCAGCAGCTTGGAACCCTCAGGGCTAGGGACCCAGTACTTC. The encoded protein is CASSLEPSGLGTQYF. The V and J genes are TRBV5-1 and TRBJ2-5; D might be TRBD1 (5 bases). Deletions cut 0 bases from V and 7 bases from J, with 16 bases between. The CDR3 covers 15 residues. Germline-derived CDR1 and CDR2 are SGHRS and YFSETQ.

This clone was detected once. This chain links TRBV29-1 with TRBJ1-1; D may be TRBD1 (6 bases). CDR3 length: 14 residues. CDR1 is SQVTM, CDR2 ANQGSEA, per germline. Trimming took off 2 bases at V and 4 bases at J, with 14 bases between the two ends. In DNA, the CDR3 is TGCAGCGTTGAAAGGGGGGGGGTTAGCACTGAAGCTTTCTTT. Encoded protein: CSVERGGVSTEAFF.

The chain couples TRBV6-2 or TRBV6-3 to TRBJ2-1; TRBD2 agrees at 11 bases. This CDR3 contains 18 residues. Germline lookup yields CDR1 MNHEY and CDR2 SVGEGT. V lost 4 bases to trimming and J lost 4 bases; unmatched junction nucleotides: 12. CDR3 residues: CASSWSSTGTSGYNEQFF. The CDR3 coding sequence is TGTGCCAGCAGTTGGTCCTCAACCGGGACTAGCGGATACAATGAGCAGTTCTTC.

The chain joins TRBV2 to TRBJ1-6; D unclear. This CDR3 has 13 residues. Trimming stripped 5 bases from V and 5 bases from J, with 7 bases between. CDR1 is SNHLY and CDR2 is FYNNEI in the germline V gene. The CDR3 bases are TGTGCCAGCAGTACGGAGAATAATTCACCCCTCCACTTT. Translation gives CASSTENNSPLHF.

The chain is built from TRBV5-1 and TRBJ2-1, with D maybe TRBD2 (5 bases). CDR1 and CDR2 from the germline V gene are SGHRS and YFSETQ. Trimming removed 5 bases at V and 5 bases at J, with 17 bases between. This CDR3 is 15 amino acids long. CDR3: CASRPGGQLDNEQFF. The CDR3 coding sequence is TGCGCCAGCAGACCCGGCGGGCAACTCGACAATGAGCAGTTCTTC.

This clone appeared once. The V call is TRBV4-3, the J call TRBJ2-7, with 9 bases matching TRBD1. Germline V gives CDR1 LGHNA, CDR2 YSLEER. The J segment lost 1 base and the V segment lost 0 bases, leaving 7 bases of the junction unmatched. The CDR3 spans 17 residues. The CDR3 DNA reads as TGCGCCAGCAGCCAAGATGTAACCGGGACAGGGTCCTACGAGCAGTACTTC. Amino acids: CASSQDVTGTGSYEQYF.

The V call is TRBV3-1 (or the pseudogene TRBV3-2), the J call TRBJ2-3; D not certain. Per the germline V gene, CDR1 is LGHDT and CDR2 is YNNKEL (reference sequence). Between the trimmed V and J ends, which lost 3 bases and 5 bases, there was a span of 6 bases. The CDR3 runs to 12 residues. The CDR3 DNA is TGTGCCAGCAGCCATTTGCGAGATACGCAGTATTTT. It encodes CASSHLRDTQYF.

The rearrangement links TRBV5-1 to TRBJ1-3; TRBD1 is a possible D gene (6 bases). From germline, CDR1 is SGHRS and CDR2 YFSETQ. Between the trimmed V and J ends, which lost 4 bases and 1 base, there was a span of 12 bases. CDR3 length: 15 amino acids. CDR3 amino acids: CASSNTGTSGNTIYF. As DNA, the CDR3 is TGCGCCAGCAGCAACACAGGGACGTCTGGAAACACCATATATTTT.

This clone was seen a single time. V usage is TRBV6-1 and J usage is TRBJ2-4, with 7 bases that match TRBD1. The V gene's germline CDR1 is MNHNS and CDR2 SASEGT. The CDR3 has 16 amino acids. With V trimmed by 3 bases and J by 0 bases, 5 bases remained unmatched. The DNA of the CDR3 is TGTGCCAGCAGTGACCGGGACAGCCTAGCCAAAAACATTCAGTACTTC. It specifies CASSDRDSLAKNIQYF.